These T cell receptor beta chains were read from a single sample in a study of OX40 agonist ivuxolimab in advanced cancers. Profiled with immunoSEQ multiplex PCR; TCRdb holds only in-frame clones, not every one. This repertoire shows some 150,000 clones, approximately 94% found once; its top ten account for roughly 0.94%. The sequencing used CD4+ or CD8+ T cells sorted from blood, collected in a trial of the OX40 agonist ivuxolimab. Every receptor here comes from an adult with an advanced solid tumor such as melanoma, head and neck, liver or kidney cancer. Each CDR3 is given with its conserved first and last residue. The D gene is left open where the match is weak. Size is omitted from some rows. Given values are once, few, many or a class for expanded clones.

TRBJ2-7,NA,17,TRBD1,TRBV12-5,CASGLNVGQGSPYEQYF,TGTGCTAGTGGTTTGAACGTCGGACAGGGGAGCCCCTACGAGCAGTACTTC
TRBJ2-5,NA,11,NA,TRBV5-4,CASRFEETQYF,TGTGCCAGCAGGTTTGAGGAGACCCAGTACTTC
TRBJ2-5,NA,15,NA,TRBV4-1,CASSQDFWNKATQYF,TGCGCCAGCAGCCAAGATTTTTGGAACAAAGCGACCCAGTACTTC
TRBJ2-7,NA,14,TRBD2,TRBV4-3,CASSPTEAGYEQYF,TGCGCCAGCAGCCCGACTGAAGCGGGGTACGAGCAGTACTTC
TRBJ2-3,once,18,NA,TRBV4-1,CASSQGPGRVRSTDTQYF,TGCGCCAGCAGCCAAGGGCCCGGAAGGGTCCGGAGCACAGATACGCAGTATTTT
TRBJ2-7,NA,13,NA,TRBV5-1,CASGRDSTYEQYF,TGCGCCAGCGGGAGGGACAGCACCTACGAGCAGTACTTC
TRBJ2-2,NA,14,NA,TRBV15,CAASKQLNTGELFF,TGTGCCGCCAGCAAACAACTAAACACCGGGGAGCTGTTTTTT
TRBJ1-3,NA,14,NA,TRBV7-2,CASSFLQSGNTIYF,TGTGCCAGCAGCTTCTTACAGTCTGGAAACACCATATATTTT
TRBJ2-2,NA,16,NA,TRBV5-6,CASSYRSISMDGELFF,TGTGCCAGCAGCTATAGGAGTATATCGATGGACGGGGAGCTGTTTTTT
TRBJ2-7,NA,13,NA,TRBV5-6,CASSLGSPYEQYF,TGTGCCAGCAGCTTGGGAAGTCCCTACGAGCAGTACTTC
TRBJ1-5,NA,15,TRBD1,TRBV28,CASSLWGQDIQPQHF,TGTGCCAGCAGTTTATGGGGACAGGATATTCAGCCCCAGCATTTT
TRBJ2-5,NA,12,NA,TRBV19,CASSIGQETQYF,TGTGCCAGTAGTATAGGGCAAGAGACCCAGTACTTC
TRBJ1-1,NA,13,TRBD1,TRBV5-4,CASSPTGGSEAFF,TGTGCCAGCAGCCCCACAGGGGGGAGTGAAGCTTTCTTT
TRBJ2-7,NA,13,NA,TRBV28,CASSQGPTYEQYF,TGTGCCAGCAGCCAGGGCCCTACCTACGAGCAGTACTTC
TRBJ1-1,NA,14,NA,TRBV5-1,CASSTPTGNTEAFF,TGCGCCAGCAGCACCCCGACAGGGAACACTGAAGCTTTCTTT
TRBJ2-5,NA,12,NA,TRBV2,CASTLSQETQYF,TGTGCCAGCACTTTGTCTCAAGAGACCCAGTACTTC
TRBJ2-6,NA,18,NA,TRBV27,CASSFLTRRVSGANVLTF,TGTGCCAGCAGTTTTCTCACCCGACGGGTCTCTGGGGCCAACGTCCTGACTTTC
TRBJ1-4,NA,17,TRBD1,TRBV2,CASSYSGQRLINEKLFF,TGTGCCAGCAGTTACTCGGGACAGCGATTAATTAATGAAAAACTGTTTTTT
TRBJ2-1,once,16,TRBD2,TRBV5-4,CASSSGLAGINNEQFF,TGTGCCAGCAGCTCTGGACTAGCGGGGATTAACAATGAGCAGTTCTTC
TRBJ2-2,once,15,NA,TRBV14,CASRAGFSNTGELFF,TGTGCCAGCAGAGCAGGGTTTTCGAACACCGGGGAGCTGTTTTTT
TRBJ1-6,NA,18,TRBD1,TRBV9,CASSPRAGGLSYNSPLHF,TGTGCCAGCAGCCCCCGGGCAGGGGGCCTCTCCTATAATTCACCCCTCCACTTT